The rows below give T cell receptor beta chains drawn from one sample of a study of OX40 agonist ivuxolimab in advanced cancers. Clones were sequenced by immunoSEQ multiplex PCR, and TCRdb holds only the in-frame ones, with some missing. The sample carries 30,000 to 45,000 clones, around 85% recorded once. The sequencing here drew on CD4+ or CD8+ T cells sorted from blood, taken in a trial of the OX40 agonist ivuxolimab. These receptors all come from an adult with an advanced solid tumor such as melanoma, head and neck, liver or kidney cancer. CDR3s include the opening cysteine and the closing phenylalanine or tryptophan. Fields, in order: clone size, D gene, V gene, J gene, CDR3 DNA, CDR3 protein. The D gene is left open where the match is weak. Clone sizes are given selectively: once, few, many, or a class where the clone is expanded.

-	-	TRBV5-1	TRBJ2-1	TGCGCCAGCAGCTTCAGGGGCGGTGGGTCCTACAATGAGCAGTTCTTC	CASSFRGGGSYNEQFF
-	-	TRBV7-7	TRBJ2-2	TGTGCCAGCAGCTTAGGTGGCACCGGGGAGCTGTTTTTT	CASSLGGTGELFF
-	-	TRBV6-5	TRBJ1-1	TGTGCCAGCAAACGGGGGGCTAACACTGAAGCTTTCTTT	CASKRGANTEAFF
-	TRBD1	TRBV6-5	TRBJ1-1	TGTGCCAGCAGTTACGGGGGGACAGGGAGGAATACTGAAGCTTTCTTT	CASSYGGTGRNTEAFF
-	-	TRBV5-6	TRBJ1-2	TGTGCCAGCAGCTTTACCGGGGGCTACACCTTC	CASSFTGGYTF
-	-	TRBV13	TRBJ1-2	TGTGCCAGCAGCCCTTCGGGAGGACTTGGGAGGGGCTACACCTTC	CASSPSGGLGRGYTF
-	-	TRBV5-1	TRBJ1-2	TGCGCCAGCAGGCTAGCCAGGACCGCTAACTATGGCTACACCTTC	CASRLARTANYGYTF
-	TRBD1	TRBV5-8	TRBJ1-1	TGTGCCAGCAGCTCCGGGACAGGGGCCACTGAAGCTTTCTTT	CASSSGTGATEAFF
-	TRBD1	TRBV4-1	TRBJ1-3	TGCGCCAGCAGCCCCTCGCCCGGGACAGGCAACTCTGGAAACACCATATATTTT	CASSPSPGTGNSGNTIYF
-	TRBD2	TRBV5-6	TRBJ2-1	TGTGCCAGCAAGCTTAGGACGCTAGCGGACAATGAGCAGTTCTTC	CASKLRTLADNEQFF
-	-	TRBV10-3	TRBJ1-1	TGTGCCATCAGTGAGTCGATATCGGTCAGGGGCCAGAACACTGAAGCTTTCTTT	CAISESISVRGQNTEAFF
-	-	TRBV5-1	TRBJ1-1	TGCGCCAGCATTGAGAACACTGAAGCTTTCTTT	CASIENTEAFF
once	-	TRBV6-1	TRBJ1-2	TGTGCCCTATTGGCCCCGTTCGGGGGCTACACCTTC	CALLAPFGGYTF
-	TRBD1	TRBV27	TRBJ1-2	TGTGCCAGCAGTTCAGGACAGGGGTATGGCTACACCTTC	CASSSGQGYGYTF
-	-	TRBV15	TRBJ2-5	TGTGCCACCAGCAGAGATTTGGGCAGCCAAGAGACCCAGTACTTC	CATSRDLGSQETQYF
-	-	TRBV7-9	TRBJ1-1	TGTGCCAGCAGCTACCGGTCGGAGAGGAACACTGAAGCTTTCTTT	CASSYRSERNTEAFF
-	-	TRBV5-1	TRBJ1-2	TGCGCCAGCAGCTTGGTGTGGGGCTTAAGGGTGGATGGCTACACCTTC	CASSLVWGLRVDGYTF
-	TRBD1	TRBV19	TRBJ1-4	TGTGCCAGTAGTCCTAGGACAGGGGCAGCTAATGAAAAACTGTTTTTT	CASSPRTGAANEKLFF
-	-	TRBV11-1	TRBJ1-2	TGTGCCAGCACCCACCTTCGGGTGAAAGGAGGCTACACCTTC	CASTHLRVKGGYTF
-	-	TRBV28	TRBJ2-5	TGTGCCAGCAGTGGGTGGGGGACCCAGTACTTC	CASSGWGTQYF
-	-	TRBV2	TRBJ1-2	TGTGCCAGTCATAAGGAATTTAACTATGGCTACACCTTC	CASHKEFNYGYTF
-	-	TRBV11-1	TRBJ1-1	TGTGCCAGCAGCTTAGCCTTGGACAGAAGAGAAGCTTTCTTT	CASSLALDRREAFF
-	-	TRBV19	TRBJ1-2	TGTGCCAGTAGTATAGATGGAGCCTATGGCTACACCTTC	CASSIDGAYGYTF
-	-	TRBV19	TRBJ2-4	TGTGCCAGTAGTATAGATGGAAAGGGGGAAAACATTCAGTACTTC	CASSIDGKGENIQYF
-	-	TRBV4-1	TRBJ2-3	TGCGCCAGCAGCCCAACGCCAGGGGGGGATACGCAGTATTTT	CASSPTPGGDTQYF
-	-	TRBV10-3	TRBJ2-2	TGTGCCATCAGCACCACGGGCACCGTAAACACCGGGGAGCTGTTTTTT	CAISTTGTVNTGELFF
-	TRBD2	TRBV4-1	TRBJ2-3	TGCGCCAGCAGCCAAATCAATATGGGGGGGACAGATACGCAGTATTTT	CASSQINMGGTDTQYF
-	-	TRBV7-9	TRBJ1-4	TGTGCCAGCAGCGCGTTGGCGGAAAAACTGTTTTTT	CASSALAEKLFF
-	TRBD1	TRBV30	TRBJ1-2	TGTGCCTGGAGCAGGGACAGACCATATGGCTACACCTTC	CAWSRDRPYGYTF
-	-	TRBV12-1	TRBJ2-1	-	CASSPRFGGGARTYNEQFF
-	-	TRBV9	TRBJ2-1	TGTGCCAGCAGCGTAATGGGGGACCCCTACAATGAGCAGTTCTTC	CASSVMGDPYNEQFF
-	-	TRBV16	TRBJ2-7	TGTGCCAGCAGCCAATCCGCCTACGAGCAGTACTTC	CASSQSAYEQYF
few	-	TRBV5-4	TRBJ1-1	TGTGCCAGCAGCTTGGAGACGAGGAACACTGAAGCTTTCTTT	CASSLETRNTEAFF
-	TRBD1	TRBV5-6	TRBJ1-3	TGTGCCAGCAGCTTGGGGGACAGAGTAGGAAACACCATATATTTT	CASSLGDRVGNTIYF
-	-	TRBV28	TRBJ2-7	TGTGCCAGCAGTTTTAGCTTGCAGGGACTTACCTACGAGCAGTACTTC	CASSFSLQGLTYEQYF
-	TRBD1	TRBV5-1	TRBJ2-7	TGCGCCAGCAGCTACACGCCGGGACAGGGAAATTCCTACGAGCAGTACTTC	CASSYTPGQGNSYEQYF
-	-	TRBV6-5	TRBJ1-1	TGTGCCAGCAGTTATTCCGGGACACGGAACACTGAAGCTTTCTTT	CASSYSGTRNTEAFF
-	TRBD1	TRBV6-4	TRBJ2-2	TGTGCCAGCAGTGACCCGGACAGGGGCGGCGGGGAGCTGTTTTTT	CASSDPDRGGGELFF
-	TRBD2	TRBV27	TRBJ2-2	TGTGCCAGCAGCCGCCGGACTAGCGGGGGTTACACCGGGGAGCTGTTTTTT	CASSRRTSGGYTGELFF
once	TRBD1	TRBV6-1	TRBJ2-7	TGTGCCAGCATTCCGGGACAGGGGGCGAGAGAGCAGTACTTC	CASIPGQGAREQYF
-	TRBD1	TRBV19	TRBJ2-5	TGTGCCAGTAGCTCCCAGGGGGCGCGGGAGACCCAGTACTTC	CASSSQGARETQYF
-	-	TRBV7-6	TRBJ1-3	TGTGCCAGCAGCTTAGCGAATTTAGGGTCCGGAAACACCATATATTTT	CASSLANLGSGNTIYF
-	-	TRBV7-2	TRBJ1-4	TGTGCCAGCAGCTTGGGAAGGGAGAGGGAAAAACTGTTTTTT	CASSLGREREKLFF
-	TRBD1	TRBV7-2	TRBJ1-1	TGTGCCAGCAGACTAAAGACAGGGGGCGGAAGAGCTGAAGCTTTCTTT	CASRLKTGGGRAEAFF
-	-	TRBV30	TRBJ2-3	TGTGCCTGGAGTCCCTTGGGGCTCGCAGATACGCAGTATTTT	CAWSPLGLADTQYF
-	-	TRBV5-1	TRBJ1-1	TGCGCCAGCAGCCTACTATCAGGGGCGAACACTGAAGCTTTCTTT	CASSLLSGANTEAFF
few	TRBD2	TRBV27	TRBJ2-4	TGTGCCAGCAGTTTATTAACTAGCGGGGCCGAGAAGGGCATTCAGTACTTC	CASSLLTSGAEKGIQYF
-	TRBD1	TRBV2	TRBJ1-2	TGTGCCAGCAGTGAATTAGGACAGGGGGCTCGGGGCTACACCTTC	CASSELGQGARGYTF
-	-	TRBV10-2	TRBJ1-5	TGCGCCAGCAGTGAGTCGCGTCGCCCGGACCAGCCCCAGCATTTT	CASSESRRPDQPQHF
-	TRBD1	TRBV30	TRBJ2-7	TGTGCCTGGAGAAGAGGGGGCAGCTCCTACGAGCAGTACTTC	CAWRRGGSSYEQYF
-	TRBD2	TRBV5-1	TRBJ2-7	TGCGCCAGCAGCTTGGCTGCGGGGGGGAACGAGCAGTACTTC	CASSLAAGGNEQYF
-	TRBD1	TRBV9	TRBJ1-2	TGTGCCAGCAGCGTAGAGGCAGGGGGCAGGTATGGCTACACCTTC	CASSVEAGGRYGYTF
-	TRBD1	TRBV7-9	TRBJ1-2	TGTGCCAGCAGCTTAGGGGACAGGTCCCACTTC	CASSLGDRSHF